The 3 T cell receptor beta chains below all came from one sample that was sequenced in a study of blood T cell repertoires in COVID-19. Using immunoSEQ multiplex PCR, the repertoire was profiled, and TCRdb retains in-frame clones only, with some absent. The sample comprises hundreds of thousands of clones, roughly nine tenths of which are singletons, and around 3% rests with the top ten. The material sequenced was peripheral blood. The receptors originated from a woman in her twenties or thirties with COVID-19, enrolled during active disease.

The chain recombines TRBV19 with TRBJ1-1; D unresolved. The V end lost 8 bases, the J end lost 0 bases, and 10 bases lay between the germline ends. This CDR3 has 13 residues. Germline lookup yields CDR1 LNHDA and CDR2 SQIVND (reference sequence). The DNA for the CDR3 is TGTGCCAGTTCCCCTCTATTGAACACTGAAGCTTTCTTT. Translated: CASSPLLNTEAFF. Variable domain in full (rest from reference TRBV19 and TRBJ1-1): DGGITQSPKYLFRKEGQNVTLSCEQNLNHDAMYWYRQDPGQGLRLIYYSQIVNDFQKGDIAEGYSVSREKKESFPLTVTSAQKNPTAFYLCASSPLLNTEAFFGQGTRLTVV.

The chain is built from TRBV2 and TRBJ1-6; D may be TRBD1 (5 bases). Germline CDR1 reads SNHLY; CDR2 reads FYNNEI. The CDR3 has 15 residues. The V end was cut by 3 bases, the J end by 10 bases, with 16 bases between. CDR3: CASSDGAGPSSPLHF. CDR3 in DNA: TGTGCCAGCAGTGATGGCGCAGGGCCTTCATCACCCCTCCACTTT. Looking up the rest from reference TRBV2 and TRBJ1-6 gives the full variable domain: EPEVTQTPSHQVTQMGQEVILRCVPISNHLYFYWYRQILGQKVEFLVSFYNNEISEKSEIFDDQFSVERPDGSNFTLKIRSTKLEDSAMYFCASSDGAGPSSPLHFGNGTRLTVT.

In its sample, this clone was seen once. The chain uses TRBV10-2 and TRBJ1-1, with 11 bases fitting TRBD1. Per the germline V gene, CDR1 is WSHSY and CDR2 is SAAADI. V gave up 8 bases and J gave up 2 bases; unmatched junction bases: 7. CDR3 size: 15 residues. CDR3 DNA sequence: TGCGCCAGCGTCGGAGGGACAGGGGGAAACACTGAAGCTTTCTTT. Amino acids: CASVGGTGGNTEAFF.